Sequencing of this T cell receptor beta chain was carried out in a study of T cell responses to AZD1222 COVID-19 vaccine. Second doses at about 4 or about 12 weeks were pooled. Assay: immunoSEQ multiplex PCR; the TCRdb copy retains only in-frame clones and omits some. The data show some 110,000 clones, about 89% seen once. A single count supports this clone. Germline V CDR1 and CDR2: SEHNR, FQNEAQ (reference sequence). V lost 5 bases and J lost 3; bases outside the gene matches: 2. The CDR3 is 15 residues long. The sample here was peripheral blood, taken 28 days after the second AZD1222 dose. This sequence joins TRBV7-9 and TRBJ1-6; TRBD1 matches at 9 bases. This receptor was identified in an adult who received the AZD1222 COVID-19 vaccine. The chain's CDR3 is CASSAGQGYNSPLHF. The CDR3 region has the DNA TGTGCCAGCAGCGCGGGACAGGGCTATAATTCACCCCTCCACTTT.